Shown below are 8 T cell receptor beta chains from a single sample sequenced in a study of T cell changes during pregnancy in multiple sclerosis. Measured with immunoSEQ multiplex PCR; TCRdb has only the in-frame clones, and not every one. The sample records 20,000 to 25,000 clones, roughly 84% being singletons. The sample in question was CD8+ T cells from peripheral blood mononuclear cells, obtained before pregnancy. The receptors stem from a female donor with multiple sclerosis, enrolled in a pregnancy study.

The V call is TRBV13, the J call TRBJ2-5; TRBD1 matches 12 bases. The CDR3 loop spans 16 amino acids. The ends lost 8 bases at V and 2 bases at J; junction bases unmatched: 9. Germline V gene lookup returns CDR1 PRHDT and CDR2 FYEKMQ (reference sequence). Here the CDR3 DNA reads TGTGCCAGCGGGACAGGGGGCGCTTCTAGACAAGAGACCCAGTACTTC. Translating it yields CASGTGGASRQETQYF.

Notes on this clone: Compared with germline, one end of the junction differs, possibly owing to a read error. The CDR3 spells CASSESRVETEAFF. In DNA, the CDR3 is TGCGCCAGCAGTGAGTCGCGGGTGGAAACTGAGGCTTTCTTT. The chain carries TRBV10-1 and TRBJ1-1; D not resolved. This CDR3 is built from 14 residues. Germline loops: CDR1 WNHNN, CDR2 SYGVQD (reference sequence).

Turning to this clone: This CDR3 is also generated by other DNA sequences in the sample. The chain has TRBV6-1 and TRBJ2-5; TRBD2 agrees at 12 bases. The CDR3 consists of 15 residues. V lost 2 bases, J lost 5 bases, and 3 bases stayed unmatched. Germline V gene lookup returns CDR1 MNHNS and CDR2 SASEGT. The CDR3 bases are TGTGCCAGCAGTGAACTAGCGGGAGGGCCGGAGACCCAGTACTTC. The encoded protein is CASSELAGGPETQYF.

The chain couples TRBV28 to TRBJ2-1; the D gene is possibly TRBD1 (5 bases). CDR1 MDHEN and CDR2 SYDVKM come from the germline V gene. V was trimmed by 2 bases and J by 3 bases, leaving 14 bases between them. CDR3 length: 16 residues. The CDR3 DNA reads TGTGCCAGCAGTTTAAGGGGAATGGGCCTCTACAATGAGCAGTTCTTC. Its translation is CASSLRGMGLYNEQFF.

This clone was observed a few times. The chain recombines TRBV6-1 with TRBJ2-2; D perhaps matches TRBD1 (6 bases). CDR1 and CDR2 from the germline V gene are MNHNS and SASEGT. The V and J ends lost 6 bases and 3 bases respectively, with 11 bases between them. This CDR3 contains 14 residues. The CDR3 bases are TGTGCCAGCAGCCTACAGGGTGACACCGGGGAGCTGTTTTTT. It yields the protein CASSLQGDTGELFF.

V gene TRBV7-9 combines with J gene TRBJ1-2; D not resolved. The CDR3 is made up of 15 amino acids. Trimming shortened V by 5 bases and J by 13 bases, and 26 bases separated the two germline ends. CDR1 and CDR2 (germline): SEHNR, FQNEAQ (reference sequence). The CDR3 coding sequence is TGTGCCAGCAGCCCTGTCTTCCTTTGTCAGGATTGCTTCACCTTC. Its translation is CASSPVFLCQDCFTF.

The sample holds a few counts of this clone. In nucleotides, the CDR3 is TGTGCCAGCGGCCTCCTCTCCAATGAGCAGTTCTTC. Protein: CASGLLSNEQFF. This chain links TRBV6-5 with TRBJ2-1; D is ambiguous. The CDR3 consists of 12 residues. Germline-derived CDR1 and CDR2 are MNHEY and SVGAGI. The germline V and J ends were trimmed by 8 bases and 6 bases, with 11 bases remaining between them.

The chain couples TRBV30 to TRBJ2-3; 10 bases align to TRBD2. The V segment lost 0 bases and the J segment 3 bases; nucleotides outside the gene matches: 12. The CDR3 covers 18 residues. CDR1 is GTSNPN and CDR2 is SVGIG in the germline V gene (reference sequence). The CDR3 bases are TGTGCCTGGAGTGTACGTTGGGCTAGCGGGGGCCTGACAGATACGCAGTATTTT. It is translated as CAWSVRWASGGLTDTQYF.